Listed here are 27 T cell receptor beta chains from one sample, sequenced in a study of T cells in Graves' hyperthyroidism and ophthalmopathy. Amplified regions were TCR beta CDR3 sequences from RNA transcripts. Researchers ran a first-round RT-PCR on the TCR CDR3 using the HTBI primer set. TCRdb processed the multiplex PCR reads anew with MiXCR; each CDR3 protein has one entry. This sample carries roughly 700,000 distinct CDR3 sequences, around 15% of them seen once, and the ten largest clones take roughly a tenth. The sequencing sample was made of blood. These receptors came from a woman between 18 and 29 years old with Graves' hyperthyroidism.

This chain links TRBV5-8 with TRBJ1-2, with a possible D match to TRBD1 (5 bases). Deletions cut 4 bases from V and 3 bases from J, with 16 bases between. Looked up from germline, CDR1 is SGHTS and CDR2 is YDEGEE. This CDR3 region has 15 residues. The CDR3 sequence: CASSRSLGTDYGYTF. The CDR3 DNA reads as TGTGCCAGCAGCAGGTCGCTGGGGACGGACTATGGCTACACCTTC. The whole variable domain, filled in from reference TRBV5-8 and TRBJ1-2, reads EAGVTQSPTHLIKTRGQQATLRCSPISGHTSVYWYQQALGLGLQFLLWYDEGEERNRGNFPPRFSGRQFPNYSSELNVNALELEDSALYLCASSRSLGTDYGYTFGSGTRLTVV.

In this sample, this clonotype turned up a few times. The chain carries TRBV27 and TRBJ2-7, with D maybe TRBD1 (6 bases). Looked up from germline, CDR1 is MNHEY and CDR2 is SMNVEV (reference sequence). The CDR3 sequence is 13 residues long. With 5 bases removed from V and 6 bases from J, the gap between germline ends came to 14 bases. This CDR3 reads CASSQGKGGEQYF. The CDR3, as DNA: TGTGCCAGCAGTCAGGGGAAGGGCGGCGAGCAGTACTTC.

This clonotype was counted at least ten times. The gene calls are TRBV12-3 or TRBV12-4 and TRBJ1-5, with TRBD1 matching 9 bases. This CDR3 region has 15 residues. The ends lost 5 bases at V and 7 bases at J; junction bases unmatched: 9. CDR3 nucleotide sequence: TGTGCCAGCAGTCCTGACAGGGGGACGTGGCAGCCCCAGCATTTT. Its protein is CASSPDRGTWQPQHF.

This clonotype was observed many times. The V and J genes are TRBV29-1 and TRBJ1-2, with 9 nucleotides matching TRBD1. Germline trimming cut 4 bases from V and 3 bases from J; bases unmatched to any gene: 9. Germline V lookup: CDR1 SQVTM, CDR2 ANQGSEA. The CDR3 loop spans 15 amino acids. Here the CDR3 DNA reads TGCAGCGTTGGAAACAGGGGGCAATGGGACTATGGCTACACCTTC. Translation: CSVGNRGQWDYGYTF.

V gene TRBV29-1 combines with J gene TRBJ2-1; D gene ambiguous. The CDR3 is 16 amino acids. CDR1 SQVTM and CDR2 ANQGSEA come from the germline V gene. Trimming stripped 5 bases from V and 0 bases from J, with 17 bases between. Here the CDR3 DNA reads TGCAGCGTTACGGGCAACGTACCCAGCTCCTACAATGAGCAGTTCTTC. It is translated as CSVTGNVPSSYNEQFF.

V is TRBV6-1 and J is TRBJ2-3, with TRBD2 identical over 9 bases. V lost 6 bases, J lost 3 bases, and 10 bases stayed unmatched. Germline V lookup: CDR1 MNHNS, CDR2 SASEGT. The CDR3 length is 16 residues. The CDR3 is CASSAPGSGRTDTQYF. The CDR3 bases are TGTGCCAGCAGCGCCCCAGGTAGCGGGAGAACAGATACGCAGTATTTT.

This clonotype was seen more than once but under ten times. The V gene is TRBV2, the J gene TRBJ2-4, with D possibly being TRBD1 or TRBD2 (5 bases each). The CDR3 length is 13 residues. Per the germline V gene, CDR1 is SNHLY and CDR2 is FYNNEI. V was shortened by 7 bases and J by 6 bases, with 13 bases between the two germline ends. The DNA for the CDR3 is TGTGCCAGCATCTATAGGGACCTAAACATTCAGTACTTC. This translates into CASIYRDLNIQYF.

This chain joins TRBV7-3 and TRBJ2-7, with TRBD2 identical over 7 bases. Trimming at V came to 2 bases and at J to 3 bases, leaving 7 bases not matched to a gene. Germline V gene sequence: CDR1 SGHTA, CDR2 FQGTGA. The CDR3 consists of 15 residues. The CDR3, as DNA: TGTGCCAGCAGCTTAGGTTCCAGCGGGGTCTACGAGCAGTACTTC. Its protein is CASSLGSSGVYEQYF. The full variable domain, its missing parts supplied by reference TRBV7-3 and TRBJ2-7, is GAGVSQTPSNKVTEKGKYVELRCDPISGHTALYWYRQSLGQGPEFLIYFQGTGAADDSGLPNDRFFAVRPEGSVSTLKIQRTERGDSAVYLCASSLGSSGVYEQYFGPGTRLTVT.

The genes are TRBV7-2 and TRBJ2-7; D is uncertain. Germline V gene lookup returns CDR1 SGHTA and CDR2 FQGNSA. The CDR3 has 14 amino acids. Between the trimmed V and J ends, which lost 4 bases and 1 base, there was a span of 11 bases. CDR3 amino acids: CASSSTTESYEQYF. DNA of the CDR3: TGTGCCAGCAGCTCGACGACGGAGTCCTACGAGCAGTACTTC.

Many counts were recorded for this clonotype. This chain links TRBV29-1 with TRBJ2-1, with D possibly TRBD2 on 6 matching bases. Trimming left V 3 bases short and J 7 bases short, with 16 bases between. Germline CDR1 SQVTM, CDR2 ANQGSEA. The CDR3 has 14 residues. CDR3 loop: CSVDTSGRGNEQFF. The CDR3 DNA reads as TGCAGCGTTGATACCAGCGGGCGAGGTAATGAGCAGTTCTTC.

This clonotype was recorded many times. CDR3 in amino acids: CASSQDTFGTDTQYF. Here the CDR3 DNA reads TGTGCCAGCAGCCAAGATACCTTTGGCACAGATACGCAGTATTTT. The chain is built from TRBV3-1 and TRBJ2-3; D is unresolved. Trimming removed 0 bases from V and 1 base from J, with 8 bases in between. Looked up from germline, CDR1 is LGHDT and CDR2 is YNNKEL (reference sequence). The CDR3 sequence is 15 residues long.

In its sample, this clonotype was seen many times. The rearrangement joins TRBV20-1 to TRBJ1-2; D gene uncertain. Germline V gene sequence: CDR1 DFQATT, CDR2 SNEGSKA (reference sequence). The CDR3 sequence is 17 residues long. V lost 3 bases, J lost 0 bases, and 20 bases lay in between. CDR3 residues: CSARNGREPITNYGYTF. DNA of the CDR3: TGCAGTGCTAGGAACGGCCGAGAACCCATTACTAACTATGGCTACACCTTC.

This clonotype has at least ten counts. The V gene is TRBV12-3 or TRBV12-4, the J gene TRBJ2-3, with D possibly called TRBD1 or TRBD2 (6 bases each). V lost 5 bases and J 2 bases, leaving 17 bases between the germline ends. The CDR3 runs to 16 residues. The CDR3 spells CASSLTGRTVTDTQYF. The CDR3 nucleotides read TGTGCCAGCAGTCTTACAGGGAGGACCGTCACAGATACGCAGTATTTT.

This clonotype has ten or more counts. This chain uses TRBV2 with TRBJ2-1; TRBD2 matches at 10 bases. The CDR3 is 17 amino acids. Germline V gives CDR1 SNHLY, CDR2 FYNNEI. The J segment lost 3 bases and the V segment lost 8 bases, leaving 13 bases of the junction unmatched. CDR3 sequence: CASVVASGSGYYNEQFF. CDR3 bases: TGTGCCAGCGTAGTTGCTAGCGGGAGTGGATACTACAATGAGCAGTTCTTC.

J is TRBJ1-1 and V is TRBV20-1; D perhaps matches TRBD1 (5 bases). There are 13 residues in the CDR3. Looked up from germline, CDR1 is DFQATT and CDR2 is SNEGSKA (reference sequence). In nucleotides, the CDR3 is TGCAGCGCGCGGACTGGGGGGGGCACTGAAGCTTTCTTT. Protein product: CSARTGGGTEAFF.

The rearrangement links TRBV20-1 to TRBJ1-1, with a possible D match to TRBD1 (6 bases). The ends were cut back, 6 bases at V and 0 bases at J, with 11 bases in the middle. CDR1 is DFQATT, CDR2 SNEGSKA, per germline (reference sequence). CDR3 length: 13 residues. The CDR3 bases are TGCAGTGCCTCAGGACAGATGAACACTGAAGCTTTCTTT. Encoded protein: CSASGQMNTEAFF.

This clonotype has more than one count but fewer than ten. The chain employs TRBV7-9 and TRBJ2-1; 7 nucleotides align to TRBD1. Germline V gives CDR1 SEHNR, CDR2 FQNEAQ (reference sequence). V was pared by 3 bases and J by 3 bases, with 11 bases of the junction left unmatched. This CDR3 is built from 17 residues. The CDR3 loop is CASSFRLRQGVYNEQFF. The CDR3 nucleotides are TGTGCCAGCAGCTTCCGCCTGCGGCAGGGGGTCTACAATGAGCAGTTCTTC.

A few counts support this clonotype. The V call is TRBV19, the J call TRBJ1-3; D gene ambiguous. V shed 7 bases and J shed 4 bases, with 8 bases lying between them. CDR1 is LNHDA, CDR2 SQIVND, per germline (reference sequence). This CDR3 has 12 amino acids. As DNA, the CDR3 is TGTGCCAGTATTGGGCCCGGAAACACCATATATTTT. Its protein is CASIGPGNTIYF.

The rearrangement links TRBV4-3 to TRBJ1-5; possible D gene TRBD1, 5 bases. The CDR3 totals 14 residues. With 0 bases removed from V and 7 bases from J, the gap between germline ends came to 10 bases. Germline values: CDR1 LGHNA, CDR2 YSLEER. CDR3 region: CASSQEGPQQPQHF. DNA of the CDR3: TGCGCCAGCAGCCAAGAGGGGCCTCAGCAGCCCCAGCATTTT.

This clonotype was observed many times. The chain carries TRBV2 and TRBJ2-7, with 7 nucleotides matching TRBD1. The V gene end was trimmed by 6 bases and the J gene end by 6 bases; junction bases not matched to a gene: 5. This CDR3 has 12 amino acids. Germline CDR1 is SNHLY and CDR2 is FYNNEI. The CDR3 coding sequence is TGTGCCAGCAGCCACCACAGGGGCGAGCAGTACTTC. This encodes CASSHHRGEQYF.

This chain links TRBV20-1 with TRBJ1-2, with a tentative D call TRBD1 (5 bases). The length of the CDR3 is 14 residues. Trimming removed 0 bases at V and 7 bases at J, with 15 bases between. Per germline, CDR1 DFQATT and CDR2 SNEGSKA (reference sequence). The CDR3 region has the DNA TGCAGTGCTAGAGATGCTCTGGGGCGGGCTGGCTACACCTTC. Translating it yields CSARDALGRAGYTF.

The rearrangement joins TRBV9 to TRBJ2-7; a possible D gene is TRBD2 (6 bases). The germline CDR1 and CDR2 sequences are SGDLS and YYNGEE. Trimming removed 5 bases from V and 0 bases from J, with 15 bases in between. The CDR3 sequence is 15 residues long. Here the CDR3 reads CASSQGGSASYEQYF. The CDR3 DNA follows: TGTGCCAGCAGTCAAGGAGGGTCAGCCTCCTACGAGCAGTACTTC.

The genes are TRBV27 and TRBJ2-7, with no clear D. There are 16 residues in the CDR3. Trimming shortened V by 5 bases and J by 2 bases, and 19 bases separated the two germline ends. CDR1 is MNHEY, CDR2 SMNVEV, per germline (reference sequence). CDR3 region: CASSPSWGESPYEQYF. Written as DNA, the CDR3 is TGTGCCAGCAGTCCCTCATGGGGTGAGTCTCCCTACGAGCAGTACTTC.

The V gene is TRBV29-1, the J gene TRBJ2-3; a possible D gene is TRBD2 (7 bases). The CDR3 extends over 14 amino acids. The ends were cut back, 5 bases at V and 6 bases at J, with 18 bases in the middle. Germline CDR1 SQVTM, CDR2 ANQGSEA. This CDR3 reads CSVRGAGRPDTQYF. In DNA form, the CDR3 reads TGCAGCGTTCGGGGGGCAGGGCGACCGGATACGCAGTATTTT.

The chain couples TRBV6-2 or TRBV6-3 to TRBJ1-2; no clear D gene. The CDR3 loop spans 15 amino acids. Germline V gene data show CDR1 as MNHEY and CDR2 as SVGEGT. V gave up 0 bases and J gave up 4 bases, with 12 bases separating them. The CDR3 loop reads CASSYSTRGSYGYTF. The CDR3 nucleotides are TGTGCCAGCAGTTACTCGACGCGGGGAAGCTATGGCTACACCTTC.

The chain employs TRBV24-1 and TRBJ1-4, with D possibly TRBD1 on 6 matching bases. The V gene's germline CDR1 is KGHDR and CDR2 SFDVKD. V lost 2 bases and J lost 0, with 6 bases in between. CDR3 length: 15 amino acids. CDR3 residues: CATSDSGATNEKLFF. CDR3 nucleotide sequence: TGTGCCACCAGTGATTCAGGGGCAACTAATGAAAAACTGTTTTTT.

In nucleotides, the CDR3 is TGTGCCAGCAGCCAAAACACCGGGACACCCCATGGCGAGCAGTACTTC. Protein sequence: CASSQNTGTPHGEQYF. V and J are TRBV6-2 or TRBV6-3 and TRBJ2-7; D perhaps matches TRBD1 (6 bases). Germline V CDR1 and CDR2: MNHEY, SVGEGT. The CDR3 consists of 16 residues. The V end lost 6 bases, the J end lost 6 bases, and 24 bases lay between the germline ends.